The T cell receptor (beta chain) under discussion was sequenced for a study of blood T cell repertoires in COVID-19. Profiling relied on immunoSEQ multiplex PCR, and the TCRdb table lists in-frame clones only, not all of them. The sample lists under 90,000 clones; 80% were seen once. From germline, CDR1 is DFQATT and CDR2 SNEGSKA (reference sequence). The V and J ends lost 3 bases and 5 bases, in that order; junction bases with no gene match: 7. There are 15 residues in the CDR3. The rearrangement joins TRBV20-1 to TRBJ2-1, with TRBD2 matching over 10 bases. Input material: peripheral blood. The sequence derives from a human donor in a cohort sampled during active COVID-19. The CDR3 bases are TGCAGTGCTAGTTTTAGCGGGGGGCCTAACAATGAGCAGTTCTTC. It specifies CSASFSGGPNNEQFF.